A single sample is the source of the 29 T cell receptor beta chains below, sequenced in a study of neurological immune-mediated disorders. TCRdb re-called the 5' RACE reads through MiXCR, storing one row per CDR3 protein. The repertoire holds over 60,000 distinct CDR3 sequences, with 4.5% to 6.5% as singletons. The specimen sequenced was PBMCs. These receptors all come from a woman between 25 and 40 years old with multiple sclerosis.

This clonotype was recorded at least ten times. The chain recombines TRBV7-9 with TRBJ2-2; D might be TRBD1 (6 bases). The V gene lost 6 bases and the J gene lost 1 base, with 12 bases spanning the gap. The CDR3 has 15 residues. CDR1 SEHNR and CDR2 FQNEAQ come from the germline V gene (reference sequence). The CDR3 DNA reads TGTGCCAGCAGTAATGGGGGCTTGAACACCGGGGAGCTGTTTTTT. Translating gives CASSNGGLNTGELFF.

This clonotype was seen at least ten times. The chain uses TRBV7-3 and TRBJ2-1; D is unclear. CDR1 is SGHTA and CDR2 is FQGTGA in the germline V gene. The CDR3 spans 15 residues. The V gene lost 5 bases and the J gene lost 4 bases, with 15 bases spanning the gap. The CDR3 sequence: CASSLRADLYNEQFF. The DNA for the CDR3 is TGTGCCAGCAGCCTCCGCGCGGACCTATACAATGAGCAGTTCTTC. Full variable domain (outside the CDR3, taken from reference TRBV7-3 and TRBJ2-1): GAGVSQTPSNKVTEKGKYVELRCDPISGHTALYWYRQSLGQGPEFLIYFQGTGAADDSGLPNDRFFAVRPEGSVSTLKIQRTERGDSAVYLCASSLRADLYNEQFFGPGTRLTVL.

This clonotype occurred a few times. A read error may explain this, as a much larger clone is one base away. V and J are TRBV5-1 and TRBJ1-2; D remains unclear. This CDR3 is 13 amino acids long. In germline, CDR1 is SGHRS, CDR2 YFSETQ. V was pared by 4 bases and J by 6 bases, with 13 bases between. The CDR3 coding sequence is TGCGCCAGCAGCCCAAAGGGAGGCGATGGCTACACCTTC. The encoded protein is CASSPKGGDGYTF.

This clonotype was recorded a few times. The chain employs TRBV11-2 and TRBJ2-2; TRBD1 is a possible D gene (5 bases). The germline V gene has CDR1 SGHAT and CDR2 FQNNGV. The CDR3 sequence is 17 residues long. V was cut by 2 bases and J by 4 bases, with 17 bases left in between. CDR3 sequence: CASSLTWGRAGTGELFF. CDR3 in DNA: TGTGCCAGCAGCTTAACCTGGGGCAGGGCCGGCACCGGGGAGCTGTTTTTT.

This clonotype was seen more than once but under ten times. A read error may be the cause here, since a much bigger clone is one base away. The genes are TRBV7-9 and TRBJ1-2; D ambiguous. CDR1 is SEHNR and CDR2 is FQNEAQ in the germline V gene (reference sequence). Trimming removed 1 base from V and 0 bases from J, with 9 bases in between. The length of the CDR3 is 15 residues. The DNA for the CDR3 is TGTGCCAGCAGCTTAGAAGGATCTCCTAACTATGGCTACACCTTC. Translated: CASSLEGSPNYGYTF.

This clonotype occurred many times. The rearrangement joins TRBV20-1 to TRBJ1-2; 7 positions agree with TRBD1. V lost 4 bases and J lost 8; bases outside the gene matches: 10. Germline-derived CDR1 and CDR2 are DFQATT and SNEGSKA (reference sequence). There are 13 residues in the CDR3. This chain's CDR3 is CSATPDRARGYTF. The DNA for the CDR3 is TGCAGTGCTACTCCCGACAGGGCAAGGGGCTACACCTTC.

This clonotype came up a few times. The chain has TRBV5-1 and TRBJ2-2; perhaps TRBD2 as D (7 bases). Germline CDR1 SGHRS, CDR2 YFSETQ. The CDR3 length is 15 residues. Trimming took 4 bases from V and 1 from J, leaving 11 bases between them. This chain's CDR3 is CASSGGGLNTGELFF. DNA of the CDR3: TGCGCCAGCAGCGGCGGGGGCCTGAACACCGGGGAGCTGTTTTTT.

This clonotype was recorded at least ten times. The CDR3 is CASSLVGLSADTQYF. CDR3 nucleotide sequence: TGCGCCAGCAGCTTGGTAGGACTATCGGCAGATACGCAGTATTTT. The chain is built from TRBV5-1 and TRBJ2-3; D perhaps matches TRBD2 (6 bases). The germline V and J ends were trimmed by 0 bases and 4 bases, with 12 bases remaining between them. The CDR3 is 15 amino acids. Germline loops: CDR1 SGHRS, CDR2 YFSETQ.

This clonotype was observed at least ten times. J is TRBJ1-5 and V is TRBV25-1; D unresolved. Germline V gives CDR1 MGHDK, CDR2 SYGVNS. The CDR3 covers 11 residues. Between the trimmed V and J ends, which lost 6 bases and 5 bases, there was a span of 5 bases. The CDR3 region has the DNA TGTGCCAGCAGGTCCGATCAGCCCCAGCATTTT. Amino acids: CASRSDQPQHF. Full variable domain (outside the CDR3, taken from reference TRBV25-1 and TRBJ1-5): EADIYQTPRYLVIGTGKKITLECSQTMGHDKMYWYQQDPGMELHLIHYSYGVNSTEKGDLSSESTVSRIRTEHFPLTLESARPSHTSQYLCASRSDQPQHFGDGTRLSIL.

At least ten counts were recorded for this clonotype. Here the CDR3 reads CASSDQSGSSYEQYF. DNA of the CDR3: TGCGCCAGCAGTGACCAAAGCGGGAGCTCCTACGAGCAGTACTTC. The chain has TRBV10-2 and TRBJ2-7; 8 bases fit TRBD2. The CDR3 extends over 15 amino acids. With 3 bases clipped from V and 0 bases from J, the junction kept 4 bases outside the gene matches. Germline-derived CDR1 and CDR2 are WSHSY and SAAADI.

This clonotype has at least ten counts. The V call is TRBV5-1, the J call TRBJ2-1; 11 bases agree with TRBD2. The CDR3 covers 16 residues. Germline CDR1 is SGHRS and CDR2 is YFSETQ. V was clipped by 4 bases and J by 8 bases; unmatched bases: 11. The CDR3 DNA reads TGCGCCAGCAGCCCCCTACTAGCGGGAGTGGGCGATGAGCAGTTCTTC. Its translation is CASSPLLAGVGDEQFF.

This clonotype was observed at least ten times. The chain uses TRBV5-1 and TRBJ2-4; 9 bases agree with TRBD1. J lost 2 bases, V lost 4 bases, and 4 bases had no gene match. The CDR3 covers 15 residues. The germline gives CDR1 SGHRS, CDR2 YFSETQ. CDR3 in amino acids: CASSIHRGPKNIQYF. The CDR3 DNA is TGCGCCAGCAGCATCCACAGGGGGCCCAAAAACATTCAGTACTTC.

The table lists this clonotype with many counts. The J gene is TRBJ2-1, the V gene TRBV20-1; 8 bases are a match to TRBD2. The trim removed 2 bases at V and 0 bases at J, leaving 6 bases unmatched. Germline-derived CDR1 and CDR2 are DFQATT and SNEGSKA (reference sequence). The CDR3 extends over 16 amino acids. The CDR3: CSARQAGGYSYNEQFF. CDR3 nucleotide sequence: TGCAGTGCTAGACAGGCGGGAGGCTACTCCTACAATGAGCAGTTCTTC.

This clonotype was observed at least ten times. The chain employs TRBV5-1 and TRBJ1-2; the match to TRBD1 covers 9 bases. The CDR3 has 16 amino acids. The J segment lost 4 bases and the V segment lost 0 bases, leaving 7 bases of the junction unmatched. The germline gives CDR1 SGHRS, CDR2 YFSETQ. The CDR3 DNA reads as TGCGCCAGCAGCTTGGATACCGGGACAGGGACCTATGGCTACACCTTC. Its translation is CASSLDTGTGTYGYTF.

This clonotype was detected ten times or more. The J gene is TRBJ2-7, the V gene TRBV7-9; TRBD2 aligns across 10 bases. The V and J ends lost 2 bases and 3 bases, in that order; junction bases with no gene match: 10. The CDR3 has 17 residues. Germline CDR1 reads SEHNR; CDR2 reads FQNEAQ (reference sequence). CDR3 amino acids: CASSLFPVLAGSYEQYF. The CDR3 DNA is TGTGCCAGCAGCTTATTCCCAGTACTAGCGGGAAGCTACGAGCAGTACTTC.

Ten or more counts support this clonotype. This CDR3 reads CSALDRVYGYTF. The CDR3 nucleotides read TGCAGTGCTCTCGACAGAGTCTATGGCTACACCTTC. This rearrangement joins TRBV20-1 to TRBJ1-2, with TRBD1 as a possible D gene (5 bases). The ends were cut back, 5 bases at V and 4 bases at J, with 11 bases in the middle. The CDR3 has 12 residues. Looked up from germline, CDR1 is DFQATT and CDR2 is SNEGSKA (reference sequence).

This clonotype was seen ten or more times. The chain uses TRBV7-9 and TRBJ2-1; TRBD2 aligns across 14 bases. V was pared by 5 bases and J by 9 bases, with 12 bases of the junction left unmatched. Looked up from germline, CDR1 is SEHNR and CDR2 is FQNEAQ (reference sequence). This CDR3 spans 17 amino acids. CDR3: CASSPHPGTSGRGEQFF. CDR3 bases: TGTGCCAGCAGCCCCCACCCCGGGACTAGCGGGAGAGGTGAGCAGTTCTTC. The variable domain in full, with the rest retrieved from reference TRBV7-9 and TRBJ2-1, is DTGVSQNPRHKITKRGQNVTFRCDPISEHNRLYWYRQTLGQGPEFLTYFQNEAQLEKSRLLSDRFSAERPKGSFSTLEIQRTEQGDSAMYLCASSPHPGTSGRGEQFFGPGTRLTVL.

This clonotype was detected ten times or more. This sequence joins TRBV5-1 and TRBJ2-2; weak D call: TRBD1 (5 bases). This CDR3 region has 17 residues. V gave up 0 bases and J gave up 2 bases, with 14 bases separating them. CDR1 SGHRS and CDR2 YFSETQ come from the germline V gene. CDR3: CASSLAVARVNTGELFF. CDR3 sequence (DNA): TGCGCCAGCAGCTTGGCGGTTGCCAGGGTAAACACCGGGGAGCTGTTTTTT.

This clonotype showed up many times. The CDR3, as DNA: TGCAGTGCTAGCCCTCAGGCCTATAGCACAGATACGCAGTATTTT. Amino acid sequence: CSASPQAYSTDTQYF. The J gene is TRBJ2-3, the V gene TRBV20-1; D is undetermined. Germline CDR1 DFQATT, CDR2 SNEGSKA (reference sequence). The length of the CDR3 is 15 residues. V dropped 3 bases and J dropped 0 bases, with 13 bases sitting between them.

Remarks on this clonotype: A much bigger clone sits one base away, suggesting this may be a read error. The CDR3 loop is CASSLEGGSSYNEQYF. CDR3 DNA sequence: TGCGCCAGCAGCTTGGAGGGCGGTTCCTCCTACAATGAGCAGTACTTC. This chain uses TRBV5-1 with TRBJ2-7; no definite D call. V lost 0 bases to trimming and J lost 7 bases, with 20 bases between them. Germline CDR1 is SGHRS and CDR2 is YFSETQ. This CDR3 region has 16 residues.

This clonotype was detected many times. The J gene is TRBJ2-3, the V gene TRBV24-1; TRBD2 matches 8 bases. The V gene end was trimmed by 3 bases and the J gene end by 4 bases; junction bases not matched to a gene: 5. The CDR3 contains 15 residues. Looked up from germline, CDR1 is KGHDR and CDR2 is SFDVKD. The CDR3, as DNA: TGTGCCACCAGTGATCCCGGGGGGGTAGCAGATACGCAGTATTTT. Translating it yields CATSDPGGVADTQYF.

The table lists this clonotype with many counts. The chain couples TRBV5-8 to TRBJ2-1, with D tentatively TRBD1 (6 bases). The germline gives CDR1 SGHTS, CDR2 YDEGEE. V lost 4 bases, J lost 9 bases, and 20 bases lay in between. The length of the CDR3 is 15 residues. The CDR3 loop reads CASSPLGQSRGEQFF. The CDR3 region has the DNA TGTGCCAGCAGCCCCCTAGGACAGTCGAGGGGTGAGCAGTTCTTC.

In its sample, this clonotype ranks as medium-sized (0.01 to 0.1%). The CDR3 region has the DNA TGCGCCAGCAGCTTGGTGCCAGGGAACACCGGGGAGCTGTTTTTT. Its translation is CASSLVPGNTGELFF. The rearrangement links TRBV5-1 to TRBJ2-2; D is unresolved. The V end was cut by 0 bases, the J end by 1 base, with 7 bases between. Germline lookup yields CDR1 SGHRS and CDR2 YFSETQ. This CDR3 has 15 residues.

About this clonotype itself: A much bigger clone sits one base away, suggesting this may be a read error. V is TRBV29-1 and J is TRBJ1-1; 9 bases fit TRBD1. This CDR3 is built from 13 residues. V trimming: 3 bases; J trimming: 4 bases; junction bases outside the gene matches: 3. Germline V lookup: CDR1 SQVTM, CDR2 ANQGSEA. CDR3 region: CSVDHRGPTEAFF. The CDR3 DNA follows: TGCAGCGTTGACCACAGGGGGCCCACTGAAGCTTTCTTT.

This clonotype was picked up many times. V and J are TRBV5-1 and TRBJ2-1, with D possibly matching TRBD1 (6 bases). The CDR3 extends over 14 amino acids. Germline V CDR1 and CDR2: SGHRS, YFSETQ. Between the trimmed V and J ends, which lost 2 bases and 4 bases, there was a span of 10 bases. The CDR3 reads CASSFGQSYNEQFF. DNA for the CDR3: TGCGCCAGCAGCTTTGGACAGTCGTACAATGAGCAGTTCTTC.

This clonotype was found many times. The chain employs TRBV20-1 and TRBJ2-5, with TRBD2 matching 7 bases. CDR3 length: 16 amino acids. Trimming removed 6 bases from V and 1 base from J; junction bases left unmatched: 14. Germline CDR1 reads DFQATT; CDR2 reads SNEGSKA (reference sequence). Here the CDR3 reads CSAIGAASGTQETQYF. The DNA of the CDR3 is TGCAGTGCAATCGGAGCCGCTAGCGGAACCCAAGAGACCCAGTACTTC.

Ten or more counts support this clonotype. The chain has TRBV27 and TRBJ1-4; D possibly corresponds to TRBD1 (5 bases). The CDR3 totals 14 residues. Trimming pared 4 bases from V and 7 bases from J, leaving 13 bases between. CDR1 and CDR2 (germline): MNHEY, SMNVEV (reference sequence). The CDR3 is CASSSTVWSEKLFF. The CDR3 nucleotides read TGTGCCAGCAGTTCGACAGTTTGGAGTGAAAAACTGTTTTTT.

This clonotype was counted at least ten times. This chain links TRBV20-1 with TRBJ2-7; either TRBD1 or TRBD2 may supply D (7 bases each). CDR3 length: 13 amino acids. The germline gives CDR1 DFQATT, CDR2 SNEGSKA (reference sequence). With 3 bases removed from V and 3 bases from J, the gap between germline ends came to 12 bases. The CDR3: CSARSGTDYEQYF. The CDR3 coding sequence is TGCAGTGCTAGGAGCGGGACAGACTACGAGCAGTACTTC.

Concerning this clonotype itself: A junction boundary mismatches the germline segment, possibly from a read error. The V gene is TRBV5-1, the J gene TRBJ2-7; D unresolved. From germline, CDR1 is SGHRS and CDR2 YFSETQ. CDR3 length equals 12 residues. The CDR3 loop reads CDSSSRPLEQYF. The CDR3 DNA follows: TGCGACAGCAGCTCCCGGCCCCTCGAGCAGTACTTC.